The 21 T cell receptor beta chains listed next were all sequenced from one sample in a study of blood T cell repertoires in COVID-19. Sequencing used immunoSEQ multiplex PCR; TCRdb keeps in-frame clones, though not all of them. The table shows roughly 180,000 clones, with 70% to 90% occurring only once. Source material: peripheral blood. These receptors were obtained from a man in his 70s with active or convalescent COVID-19.

This clone turned up a few times. The chain couples TRBV7-9 to TRBJ2-2; D is possibly TRBD2 (5 bases). CDR3 size: 15 residues. V dropped 0 bases and J dropped 3 bases, with 8 bases sitting between them. The V gene's germline CDR1 is SEHNR and CDR2 FQNEAQ (reference sequence). The CDR3 DNA reads TGTGCCAGCAGCTTAGCGAGGGCAGACACCGGGGAGCTGTTTTTT. It translates to CASSLARADTGELFF.

The J gene is TRBJ1-5, the V gene TRBV5-1; 10 bases match TRBD1. The CDR3 runs to 15 residues. The trim removed 3 bases at V and 7 bases at J, leaving 7 bases unmatched. The germline V gene encodes CDR1 SGHRS and CDR2 YFSETQ. The CDR3 DNA reads as TGCGCCAGCAGCTCCGGACAGGGGGTCGGGCAGCCCCAGCATTTT. As protein: CASSSGQGVGQPQHF.

The J gene is TRBJ1-2, the V gene TRBV11-2; 8 bases map to TRBD1. J was trimmed by 4 bases and V by 5 bases; bases with no gene match: 9. CDR1 and CDR2 (germline): SGHAT, FQNNGV. This CDR3 region has 15 residues. Here the CDR3 DNA reads TGTGCCAGCAGCCTTACAGGGGGAAAAGTCTATGGCTACACCTTC. As protein: CASSLTGGKVYGYTF. The variable domain in full, with the rest retrieved from reference TRBV11-2 and TRBJ1-2, is EAGVAQSPRYKIIEKRQSVAFWCNPISGHATLYWYQQILGQGPKLLIQFQNNGVVDDSQLPKDRFSAERLKGVDSTLKIQPAKLEDSAVYLCASSLTGGKVYGYTFGSGTRLTVV.

This chain connects TRBV5-1 to TRBJ1-3, with 8 bases identical to TRBD1. Germline V gene lookup returns CDR1 SGHRS and CDR2 YFSETQ. V was clipped by 5 bases and J by 2 bases; unmatched bases: 6. The CDR3 length is 15 residues. The CDR3 spells CASRRGQAAGNTIYF. The CDR3 nucleotides read TGCGCCAGCAGGAGGGGACAGGCAGCTGGAAACACCATATATTTT.

The chain employs TRBV30 and TRBJ1-2, with D possibly TRBD1 on 6 matching bases. The CDR3 is 12 residues long. The germline V gene has CDR1 GTSNPN and CDR2 SVGIG (reference sequence). V was cut by 2 bases and J by 5 bases, with 9 bases left in between. CDR3 nucleotides: TGTGCCTGGAGTCCCACAGGGTATGGCTACACCTTC. Residues: CAWSPTGYGYTF.

The chain links TRBV28 to TRBJ1-5, with a tentative D call TRBD1 (5 bases). CDR3 size: 15 residues. The germline CDR1 and CDR2 sequences are MDHEN and SYDVKM. V dropped 3 bases and J dropped 3 bases, with 12 bases sitting between them. The CDR3 DNA reads as TGTGCCAGCAGTTTTTCAGGGCCCCACAATCAGCCCCAGCATTTT. Translation: CASSFSGPHNQPQHF.

The chain carries TRBV27 and TRBJ2-7; weak D call: TRBD2 (6 bases). V dropped 0 bases and J dropped 3 bases, with 12 bases sitting between them. Germline V CDR1 and CDR2: MNHEY, SMNVEV (reference sequence). The CDR3 contains 15 residues. DNA of the CDR3: TGTGCCAGCAGTTTATCGTTGGGAGGATTCTACGAGCAGTACTTC. Its protein is CASSLSLGGFYEQYF.

The genes are TRBV5-1 and TRBJ2-5, with 12 bases lining up with TRBD2. J lost 2 bases, V lost 5 bases, and 7 bases had no gene match. Germline V gene sequence: CDR1 SGHRS, CDR2 YFSETQ. The CDR3 loop spans 16 amino acids. CDR3 nucleotides: TGCGCCAGCAGTGTCCGACTAGCGGGGGAGCAAGAGACCCAGTACTTC. Its translation: CASSVRLAGEQETQYF.

This clone was detected once. J is TRBJ1-1 and V is TRBV7-8; the D gene is possibly TRBD1 (5 bases). V was clipped by 4 bases and J by 1 base, with 10 bases between them. The CDR3 spans 14 residues. Germline values: CDR1 SGHVS, CDR2 FQNEAQ. CDR3 residues: CASSWGLTNTEAFF. The DNA of the CDR3 is TGTGCCAGCAGCTGGGGACTCACGAACACTGAAGCTTTCTTT.

V is TRBV7-9 and J is TRBJ2-1; D might be TRBD1 (5 bases). The CDR3 sequence is 15 residues long. Germline V gives CDR1 SEHNR, CDR2 FQNEAQ (reference sequence). Trimming stripped 6 bases from V and 9 bases from J, with 21 bases between. This CDR3 reads CASSSPVAGLVEQFF. CDR3 coding DNA: TGTGCCAGCAGTTCCCCGGTGGCAGGGTTGGTTGAGCAGTTCTTC.

The chain joins TRBV5-1 to TRBJ1-3; D is uncertain. Germline loops: CDR1 SGHRS, CDR2 YFSETQ. The V and J ends lost 3 bases and 0 bases respectively, with 10 bases between them. CDR3 length: 15 amino acids. CDR3 nucleotides: TGCGCCAGCAGCTCGGCGGGTCTCTCTGGAAACACCATATATTTT. Translated: CASSSAGLSGNTIYF.

The chain combines TRBV19 with TRBJ1-5, with a possible D match to TRBD1 (6 bases). CDR1 is LNHDA and CDR2 is SQIVND in the germline V gene (reference sequence). This CDR3 comprises 17 residues. Trimming shortened V by 5 bases and J by 2 bases, and 19 bases separated the two germline ends. This CDR3 reads CASSRGASGWGNQPQHF. The CDR3 DNA reads as TGTGCCAGTAGTCGGGGGGCGTCGGGTTGGGGCAATCAGCCCCAGCATTTT.

The rearrangement links TRBV11-2 to TRBJ1-1; D call uncertain. V was trimmed by 5 bases and J by 1 base, leaving 11 bases between them. This CDR3 contains 14 residues. Germline V gene data show CDR1 as SGHAT and CDR2 as FQNNGV. The CDR3 loop reads CASSPASGNTEAFF. The CDR3 nucleotides read TGTGCCAGCAGCCCGGCGAGCGGGAACACTGAAGCTTTCTTT.

This chain joins TRBV5-6 and TRBJ2-1; 8 nucleotides match TRBD1. J lost 6 bases, V lost 1 base, and 6 bases had no gene match. Germline V lookup: CDR1 SGHDT, CDR2 YYEEEE. The CDR3 spans 15 residues. The CDR3: CASSLSGQGGNEQFF. For the CDR3, the DNA is TGTGCCAGCAGCTTGTCAGGACAGGGAGGCAATGAGCAGTTCTTC. The full variable domain, rest sourced from reference TRBV5-6 and TRBJ2-1, is DAGVTQSPTHLIKTRGQQVTLRCSPKSGHDTVSWYQQALGQGPQFIFQYYEEEERQRGNFPDRFSGHQFPNYSSELNVNALLLGDSALYLCASSLSGQGGNEQFFGPGTRLTVL.

V gene TRBV6-5 combines with J gene TRBJ1-3; D uncertain. The V gene's germline CDR1 is MNHEY and CDR2 SVGAGI. This CDR3 has 15 residues. Trimming took off 7 bases at V and 0 bases at J, with 13 bases between the two ends. The CDR3 loop is CASTNNGISGNTIYF. CDR3 bases: TGTGCCAGCACCAACAACGGGATCTCTGGAAACACCATATATTTT.

The chain joins TRBV6-5 to TRBJ2-7; 10 bases are a match to TRBD2. With V trimmed by 6 bases and J by 4 bases, 6 bases remained unmatched. The CDR3 is 14 residues long. Germline values: CDR1 MNHEY, CDR2 SVGAGI. In DNA, the CDR3 is TGTGCCAGCAGACCTAGCGGGAGAGGTTACGAGCAGTACTTC. This encodes CASRPSGRGYEQYF.

The rearrangement joins TRBV6-2 or TRBV6-3 to TRBJ2-7; 9 bases line up with TRBD2. V lost 5 bases and J lost 4; bases outside the gene matches: 6. CDR3 length: 14 amino acids. CDR1 and CDR2 from the germline V gene are MNHEY and SVGEGT. The CDR3 spells CASSTGTSWYEQYF. CDR3 coding DNA: TGTGCCAGCAGTACCGGGACTAGCTGGTACGAGCAGTACTTC.

The rearrangement uses TRBV6-5 and TRBJ1-2, with D possibly matching TRBD1 (5 bases). Trimming removed 0 bases at V and 0 bases at J, with 11 bases between. The CDR3 contains 16 residues. CDR1 is MNHEY and CDR2 is SVGAGI in the germline V gene. CDR3 DNA sequence: TGTGCCAGCAGTTACTCGATGCAGGGTCCTAACTATGGCTACACCTTC. Protein sequence: CASSYSMQGPNYGYTF.

The J gene is TRBJ2-7, the V gene TRBV18; 9 nucleotides agree with TRBD2. Trimming removed 3 bases from V and 2 bases from J; junction bases left unmatched: 5. This CDR3 region has 15 residues. CDR1 and CDR2 from the germline V gene are KGHSH and LQKENI. The CDR3 loop reads CASSPQGGGAYEQYF. For the CDR3, the DNA is TGTGCCAGCTCACCCCAGGGCGGGGGGGCCTACGAGCAGTACTTC. The whole variable domain, remainder taken from reference TRBV18 and TRBJ2-7, is NAGVMQNPRHLVRRRGQEARLRCSPMKGHSHVYWYRQLPEEGLKFMVYLQKENIIDESGMPKERFSAEFPKEGPSILRIQQVVRGDSAAYFCASSPQGGGAYEQYFGPGTRLTVT.

This clone was detected a few times. The chain carries TRBV19 and TRBJ1-2; D not certain. Trimming stripped 5 bases from V and 2 bases from J, with 6 bases between. Germline loops: CDR1 LNHDA, CDR2 SQIVND (reference sequence). The CDR3 loop spans 12 amino acids. This CDR3 reads CASSWRNYGYTF. CDR3 in DNA: TGTGCCAGTAGTTGGAGGAACTATGGCTACACCTTC.

The chain employs TRBV2 and TRBJ2-6; D might be TRBD1 (5 bases). Trimming shortened V by 6 bases and J by 0 bases, and 12 bases separated the two germline ends. Germline assignment: CDR1 SNHLY and CDR2 FYNNEI. This CDR3 contains 16 residues. CDR3 loop: CASRQGVGSGANVLTF. Here the CDR3 DNA reads TGTGCCAGCAGACAAGGGGTGGGCTCTGGGGCCAACGTCCTGACTTTC.